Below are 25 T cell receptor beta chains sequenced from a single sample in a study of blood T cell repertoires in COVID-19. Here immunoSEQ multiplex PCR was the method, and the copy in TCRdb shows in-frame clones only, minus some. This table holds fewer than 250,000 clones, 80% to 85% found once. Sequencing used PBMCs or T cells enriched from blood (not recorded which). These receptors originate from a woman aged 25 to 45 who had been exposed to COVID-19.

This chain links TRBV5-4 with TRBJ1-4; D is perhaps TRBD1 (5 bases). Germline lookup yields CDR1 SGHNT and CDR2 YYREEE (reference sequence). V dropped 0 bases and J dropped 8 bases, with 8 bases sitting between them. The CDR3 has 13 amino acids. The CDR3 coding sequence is TGTGCCAGCAGCTTGGCGGGGGACGAAAAACTGTTTTTT. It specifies CASSLAGDEKLFF.

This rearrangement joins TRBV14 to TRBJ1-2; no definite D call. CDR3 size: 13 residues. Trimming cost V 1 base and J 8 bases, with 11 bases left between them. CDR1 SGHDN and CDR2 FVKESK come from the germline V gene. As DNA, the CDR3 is TGTGCCAGCAGCCAAGGGCGCAGGTCGGGCTACACCTTC. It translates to CASSQGRRSGYTF. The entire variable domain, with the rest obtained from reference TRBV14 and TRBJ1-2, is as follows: EAGVTQFPSHSVIEKGQTVTLRCDPISGHDNLYWYRRVMGKEIKFLLHFVKESKQDESGMPNNRFLAERTGGTYSTLKVQPAELEDSGVYFCASSQGRRSGYTFGSGTRLTVV.

The CDR3 here is CSANEGGSSGANVLTF. The CDR3 coding sequence is TGCAGTGCTAATGAAGGGGGCAGCTCTGGGGCCAACGTCCTGACTTTC. V is TRBV20-1 and J is TRBJ2-6; 7 positions match TRBD1. Germline trimming cut 4 bases from V and 0 bases from J; bases unmatched to any gene: 6. The CDR3 loop spans 16 amino acids. CDR1 is DFQATT, CDR2 SNEGSKA, per germline (reference sequence).

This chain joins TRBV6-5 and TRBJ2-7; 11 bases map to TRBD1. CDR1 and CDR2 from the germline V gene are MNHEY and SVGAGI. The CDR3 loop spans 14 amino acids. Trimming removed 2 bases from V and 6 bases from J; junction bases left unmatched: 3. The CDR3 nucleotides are TGTGCCAGCAGTTACCCCGGGACAGGGGGCGAGCAGTACTTC. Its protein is CASSYPGTGGEQYF.

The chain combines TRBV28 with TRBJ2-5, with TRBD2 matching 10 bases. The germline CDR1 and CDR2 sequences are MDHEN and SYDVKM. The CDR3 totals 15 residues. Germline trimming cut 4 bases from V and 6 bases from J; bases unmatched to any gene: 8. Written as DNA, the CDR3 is TGTGCCAGCAGTTGGACTAGCGGACTAACGAAGACCCAGTACTTC. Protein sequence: CASSWTSGLTKTQYF.

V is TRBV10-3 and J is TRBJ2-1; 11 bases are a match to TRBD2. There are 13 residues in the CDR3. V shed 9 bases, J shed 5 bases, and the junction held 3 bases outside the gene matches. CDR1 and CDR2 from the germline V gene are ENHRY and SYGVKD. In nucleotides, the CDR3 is TGTGCCATTGCTAGCGGGGGGAACAATGAGCAGTTCTTC. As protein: CAIASGGNNEQFF.

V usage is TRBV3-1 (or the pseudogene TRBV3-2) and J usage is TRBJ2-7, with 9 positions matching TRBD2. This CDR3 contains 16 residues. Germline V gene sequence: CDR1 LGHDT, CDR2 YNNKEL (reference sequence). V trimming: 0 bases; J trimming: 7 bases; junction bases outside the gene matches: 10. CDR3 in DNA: TGTGCCAGCAGCCAAGAAAGCGGGGGGCCACTGGGGGAGCAGTACTTC. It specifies CASSQESGGPLGEQYF.

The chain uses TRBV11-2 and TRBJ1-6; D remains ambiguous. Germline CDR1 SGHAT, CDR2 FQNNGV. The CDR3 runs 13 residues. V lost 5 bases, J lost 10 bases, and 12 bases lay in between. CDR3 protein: CASSPKAGSPLHF. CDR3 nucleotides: TGTGCCAGCAGCCCTAAAGCGGGATCACCCCTCCACTTT.

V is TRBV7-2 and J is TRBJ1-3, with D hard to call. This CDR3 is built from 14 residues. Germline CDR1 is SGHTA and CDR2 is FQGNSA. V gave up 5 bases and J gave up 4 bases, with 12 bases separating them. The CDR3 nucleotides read TGTGCCAGCAGCCCCGGGGTAGCCGGAAACACCATATATTTT. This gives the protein CASSPGVAGNTIYF.

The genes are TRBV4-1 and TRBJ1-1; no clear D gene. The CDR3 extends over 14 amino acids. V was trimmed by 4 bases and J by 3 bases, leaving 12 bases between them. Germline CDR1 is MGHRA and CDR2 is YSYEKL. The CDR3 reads CASSPKSTYTEAFF. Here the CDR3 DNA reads TGCGCCAGCAGCCCCAAGAGTACGTACACTGAAGCTTTCTTT.

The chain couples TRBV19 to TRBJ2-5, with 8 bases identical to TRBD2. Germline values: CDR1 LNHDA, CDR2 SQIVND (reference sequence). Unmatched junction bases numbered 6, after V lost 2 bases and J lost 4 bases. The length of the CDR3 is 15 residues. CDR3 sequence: CASSIRGGRGETQYF. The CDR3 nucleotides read TGTGCCAGTAGTATACGGGGGGGCCGGGGAGAGACCCAGTACTTC. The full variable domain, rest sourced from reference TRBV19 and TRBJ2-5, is DGGITQSPKYLFRKEGQNVTLSCEQNLNHDAMYWYRQDPGQGLRLIYYSQIVNDFQKGDIAEGYSVSREKKESFPLTVTSAQKNPTAFYLCASSIRGGRGETQYFGPGTRLLVL.

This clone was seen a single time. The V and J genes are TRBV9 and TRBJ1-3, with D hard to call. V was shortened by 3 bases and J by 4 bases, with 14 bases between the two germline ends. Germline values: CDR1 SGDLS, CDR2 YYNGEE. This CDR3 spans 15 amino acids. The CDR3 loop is CASSAYSTSGNTIYF. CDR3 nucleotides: TGTGCCAGCAGCGCGTACAGCACGTCCGGAAACACCATATATTTT.

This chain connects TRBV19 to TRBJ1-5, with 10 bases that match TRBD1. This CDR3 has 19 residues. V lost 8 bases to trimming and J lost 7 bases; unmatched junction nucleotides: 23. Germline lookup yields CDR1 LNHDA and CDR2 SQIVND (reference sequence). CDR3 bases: TGTGCCAGTCGTTTTTTGGACAGGGGGGCTTCTGAAAGTAAGCAGCCCCAGCATTTT. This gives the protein CASRFLDRGASESKQPQHF.

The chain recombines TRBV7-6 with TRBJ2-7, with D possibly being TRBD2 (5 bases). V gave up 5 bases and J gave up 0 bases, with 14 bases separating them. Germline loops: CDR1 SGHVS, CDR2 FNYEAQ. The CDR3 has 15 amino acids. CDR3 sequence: CASSGEAGSSYEQYF. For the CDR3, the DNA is TGTGCCAGCAGCGGAGAGGCGGGCAGCTCCTACGAGCAGTACTTC.

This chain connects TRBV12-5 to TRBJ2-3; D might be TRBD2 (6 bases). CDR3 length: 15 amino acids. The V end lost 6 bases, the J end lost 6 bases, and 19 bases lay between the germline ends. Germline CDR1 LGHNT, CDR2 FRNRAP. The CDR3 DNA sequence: TGTGCTAGTGGCTCCGGGACTCTCACCGGGGATACGCAGTATTTT. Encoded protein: CASGSGTLTGDTQYF.

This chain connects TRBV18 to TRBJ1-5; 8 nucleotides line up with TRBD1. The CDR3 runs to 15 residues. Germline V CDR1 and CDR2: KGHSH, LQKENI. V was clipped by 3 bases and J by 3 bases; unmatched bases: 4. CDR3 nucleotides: TGTGCCAGCTCACCTCGGACAGGGATCAATCAGCCCCAGCATTTT. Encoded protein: CASSPRTGINQPQHF.

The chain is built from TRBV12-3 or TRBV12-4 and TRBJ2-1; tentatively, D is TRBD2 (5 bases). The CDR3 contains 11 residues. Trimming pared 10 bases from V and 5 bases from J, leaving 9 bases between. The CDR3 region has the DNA TGTGCCATGCGGGTAGACAATGAGCAGTTCTTC. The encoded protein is CAMRVDNEQFF.

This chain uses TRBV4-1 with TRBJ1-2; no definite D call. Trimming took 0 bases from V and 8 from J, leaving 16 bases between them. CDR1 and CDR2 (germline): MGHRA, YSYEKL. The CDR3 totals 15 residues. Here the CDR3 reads CASSQDFAGSIGYTF. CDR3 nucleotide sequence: TGCGCCAGCAGCCAAGATTTTGCGGGTTCTATCGGCTACACCTTC.

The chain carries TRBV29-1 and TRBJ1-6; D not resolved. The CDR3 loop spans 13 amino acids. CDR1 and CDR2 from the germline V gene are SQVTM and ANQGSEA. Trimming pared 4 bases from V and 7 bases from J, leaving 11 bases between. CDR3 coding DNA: TGCAGCGTTGCGGGGTCGGGGAATTCACCCCTCCACTTT. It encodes CSVAGSGNSPLHF.

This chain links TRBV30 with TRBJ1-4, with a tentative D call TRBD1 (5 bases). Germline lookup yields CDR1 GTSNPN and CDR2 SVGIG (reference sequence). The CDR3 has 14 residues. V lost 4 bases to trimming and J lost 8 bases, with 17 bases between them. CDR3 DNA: TGTGCCTGGACCGCAGGGATAATTGGGGAAAAACTGTTTTTT. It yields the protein CAWTAGIIGEKLFF.

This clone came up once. CDR3 sequence: CASSQGPRRGRTEAFF. DNA for the CDR3: TGTGCCAGCAGCCAAGGGCCCCGAAGGGGTAGAACTGAAGCTTTCTTT. This sequence joins TRBV3-1 (or the pseudogene TRBV3-2) and TRBJ1-1; tentative D call: TRBD1 (5 bases). V lost 1 base, J lost 5 bases, and 17 bases lay in between. There are 16 residues in the CDR3. Germline loops: CDR1 LGHDT, CDR2 YNNKEL (reference sequence).

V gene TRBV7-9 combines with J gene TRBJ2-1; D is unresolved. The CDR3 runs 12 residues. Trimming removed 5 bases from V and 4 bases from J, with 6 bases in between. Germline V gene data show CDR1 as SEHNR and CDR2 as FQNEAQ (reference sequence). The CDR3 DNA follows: TGTGCCAGCAGCCCAGTTTACAATGAGCAGTTCTTC. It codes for CASSPVYNEQFF.

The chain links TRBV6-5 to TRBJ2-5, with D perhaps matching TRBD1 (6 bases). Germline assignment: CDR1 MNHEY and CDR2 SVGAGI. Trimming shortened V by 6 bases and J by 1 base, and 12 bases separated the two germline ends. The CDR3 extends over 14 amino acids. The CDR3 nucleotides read TGTGCCAGCAGCTACCAGGGGATCCAAGAGACCCAGTACTTC. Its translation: CASSYQGIQETQYF.

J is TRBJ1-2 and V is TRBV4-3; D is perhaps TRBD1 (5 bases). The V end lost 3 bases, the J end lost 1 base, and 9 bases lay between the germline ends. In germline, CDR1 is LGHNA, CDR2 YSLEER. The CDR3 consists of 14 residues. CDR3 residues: CASSQADSNYGYTF. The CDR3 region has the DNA TGCGCCAGCAGCCAGGCTGACAGTAACTATGGCTACACCTTC.

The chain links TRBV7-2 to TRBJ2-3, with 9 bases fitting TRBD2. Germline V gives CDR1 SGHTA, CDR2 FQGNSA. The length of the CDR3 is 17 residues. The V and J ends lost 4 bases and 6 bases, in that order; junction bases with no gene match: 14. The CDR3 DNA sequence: TGTGCCAGCAGCTCCCCCCCGGGGGTAGCGGGGGTGGATACGCAGTATTTT. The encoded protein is CASSSPPGVAGVDTQYF. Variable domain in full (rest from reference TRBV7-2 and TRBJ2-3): GAGVSQSPSNKVTEKGKDVELRCDPISGHTALYWYRQSLGQGLEFLIYFQGNSAPDKSGLPSDRFSAERTGGSVSTLTIQRTQQEDSAVYLCASSSPPGVAGVDTQYFGPGTRLTVL.